The 10 T cell receptor beta chains below were found in one sample sequenced in a study of cytomegalovirus exposure and HLA in healthy donors. Sequenced by immunoSEQ multiplex PCR; TCRdb stores in-frame clones only, minus some. The table includes 250,000 to 350,000 clones, 87% detected once. Sequencing was performed on PBMCs. These receptors originate from a woman under 40 in good health and CMV-seropositive.

This clone was counted a single time. V gene TRBV11-1 combines with J gene TRBJ1-2; D gene uncertain. V was cut by 5 bases and J by 6 bases, with 13 bases left in between. Germline lookup yields CDR1 SGHAT and CDR2 FQDESV (reference sequence). The CDR3 runs to 13 residues. This chain's CDR3 is CASSPTMVNGYTF. DNA of the CDR3: TGTGCCAGCAGCCCTACAATGGTGAATGGCTACACCTTC.

DNA of the CDR3: TGCAGCGTTGAGGGCACATACTCCTACGAGCAGTACTTC. This codes for CSVEGTYSYEQYF. This chain joins TRBV29-1 and TRBJ2-7; no firm D call. Germline V CDR1 and CDR2: SQVTM, ANQGSEA. V was shortened by 3 bases and J by 0 bases, with 9 bases between the two germline ends. There are 13 residues in the CDR3.

The chain uses TRBV19 and TRBJ2-3, with 9 bases matching TRBD2. The ends lost 0 bases at V and 5 bases at J; junction bases unmatched: 3. The CDR3 runs 15 residues. CDR1 and CDR2 (germline): LNHDA, SQIVND (reference sequence). The CDR3 is CASSIDRREGDTQYF. The CDR3 region has the DNA TGTGCCAGTAGTATAGATAGGCGGGAGGGAGATACGCAGTATTTT.

The genes are TRBV18 and TRBJ1-4; D not resolved. In germline, CDR1 is KGHSH, CDR2 LQKENI. This CDR3 region has 14 residues. Trimming removed 5 bases at V and 3 bases at J, with 10 bases between. The CDR3 bases are TGTGCCAGCTCATCCATGGCGGCTAATGAAAAACTGTTTTTT. Amino acids: CASSSMAANEKLFF.

This clone showed up just once. The rearrangement joins TRBV13 to TRBJ2-1; 8 nucleotides match TRBD2. This CDR3 has 15 residues. CDR1 and CDR2 from the germline V gene are PRHDT and FYEKMQ (reference sequence). Trimming took 0 bases from V and 4 from J; bases not matched to a gene: 2. The CDR3 reads CASSLGPSGYNEQFF. CDR3 nucleotide sequence: TGTGCCAGCAGCTTAGGCCCTAGCGGGTACAATGAGCAGTTCTTC. Combining the CDR3 with reference TRBV13 and TRBJ2-1 gives the whole variable domain AAGVIQSPRHLIKEKRETATLKCYPIPRHDTVYWYQQGPGQDPQFLISFYEKMQSDKGSIPDRFSAQQFSDYHSELNMSSLELGDSALYFCASSLGPSGYNEQFFGPGTRLTVL.

The chain couples TRBV4-3 to TRBJ2-2, with 10 bases that match TRBD1. Trimming took 2 bases from V and 5 from J; bases not matched to a gene: 5. Germline V lookup: CDR1 LGHNA, CDR2 YSLEER. The CDR3 spans 16 residues. The CDR3 reads CASSQSGTGVTGELFF. The CDR3 DNA is TGCGCCAGCAGCCAAAGCGGGACAGGGGTAACCGGGGAGCTGTTTTTT.

This chain uses TRBV29-1 with TRBJ1-4, with D hard to call. The germline V and J ends were trimmed by 8 bases and 0 bases, with 4 bases remaining between them. Germline-derived CDR1 and CDR2 are SQVTM and ANQGSEA. The CDR3 is 11 residues long. The CDR3 DNA reads as TGCAGCTCCTCAACTAATGAAAAACTGTTTTTT. This gives the protein CSSSTNEKLFF.

The gene calls are TRBV11-2 and TRBJ1-1; D is unresolved. Trimming removed 2 bases at V and 2 bases at J, with 9 bases between. This CDR3 has 14 residues. CDR1 and CDR2 from the germline V gene are SGHAT and FQNNGV. CDR3 protein: CASSLRSGNTEAFF. CDR3 bases: TGTGCCAGCAGCTTACGGAGCGGAAACACTGAAGCTTTCTTT.

A remark on this clone: The sample holds other DNA sequences that translate to the same CDR3. The chain joins TRBV30 to TRBJ2-6, with D unresolved. The CDR3 totals 12 residues. V lost 3 bases to trimming and J lost 0 bases, with 0 bases between them. Germline loops: CDR1 GTSNPN, CDR2 SVGIG (reference sequence). Written as DNA, the CDR3 is TGTGCCTGGAGCTCTGGGGCCAACGTCCTGACTTTC. This sequence encodes CAWSSGANVLTF.

This clone was recorded a few times. The genes are TRBV28 and TRBJ2-3; the match to TRBD1 covers 7 bases. CDR1 MDHEN and CDR2 SYDVKM come from the germline V gene. The CDR3 is made up of 16 amino acids. Losses at the gene ends were 6 bases for V and 0 bases for J; bases not matched to a gene: 9. The CDR3 sequence is CASRPNRDRSTDTQYF. DNA of the CDR3: TGTGCCAGCAGGCCCAACCGGGACAGAAGCACAGATACGCAGTATTTT. The whole variable domain, filled in from reference TRBV28 and TRBJ2-3, reads DVKVTQSSRYLVKRTGEKVFLECVQDMDHENMFWYRQDPGLGLRLIYFSYDVKMKEKGDIPEGYSVSREKKERFSLILESASTNQTSMYLCASRPNRDRSTDTQYFGPGTRLTVL.